This T cell receptor (beta chain) originates from a study of T cell changes during pregnancy in multiple sclerosis. This CDR3 has 17 residues. J lost 5 bases, V lost 2 bases, and 7 bases had no gene match. Germline V gene sequence: CDR1 SGHTA, CDR2 FQGNSA. Some clones are missing from TCRdb's copy, which holds only in-frame ones; the method was immunoSEQ multiplex PCR. The sample consists of about 70,000 clones, about 94% of them appearing once. This TCR was sampled from a female donor with multiple sclerosis, enrolled in a pregnancy study. The chain has TRBV7-2 and TRBJ2-2; TRBD1 matches at 11 bases. The sample here was peripheral blood, taken in the third trimester of pregnancy. CDR3 in DNA: TGTGCCAGCAGCTTAAGACCTGGGACAGGGGGTACCGGGGAGCTGTTTTTT. Protein: CASSLRPGTGGTGELFF.